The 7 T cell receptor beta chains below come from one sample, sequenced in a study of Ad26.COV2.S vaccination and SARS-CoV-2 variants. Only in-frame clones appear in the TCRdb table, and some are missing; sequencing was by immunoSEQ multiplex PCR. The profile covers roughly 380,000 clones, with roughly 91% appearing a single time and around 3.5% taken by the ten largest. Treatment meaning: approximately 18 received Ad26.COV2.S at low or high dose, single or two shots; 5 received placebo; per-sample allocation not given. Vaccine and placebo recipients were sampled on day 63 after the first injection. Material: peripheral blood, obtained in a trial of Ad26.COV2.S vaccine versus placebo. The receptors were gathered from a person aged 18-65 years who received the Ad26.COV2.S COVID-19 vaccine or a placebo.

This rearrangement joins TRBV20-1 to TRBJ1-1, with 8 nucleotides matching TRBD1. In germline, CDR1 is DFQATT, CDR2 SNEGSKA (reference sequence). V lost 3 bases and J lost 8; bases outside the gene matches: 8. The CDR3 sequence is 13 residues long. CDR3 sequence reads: CSASDRGPTEAFF. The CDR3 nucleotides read TGCAGTGCTAGTGACAGGGGACCGACCGAAGCTTTCTTT.

Here the CDR3 reads CASSIRTRNTIYF. CDR3 DNA: TGTGCCAGTAGTATAAGGACGAGGAACACCATATATTTT. This sequence joins TRBV19 and TRBJ1-3, with D hard to call. The CDR3 spans 13 residues. V dropped 2 bases and J dropped 7 bases, with 9 bases sitting between them. Per the germline V gene, CDR1 is LNHDA and CDR2 is SQIVND (reference sequence). Combining the CDR3 with reference TRBV19 and TRBJ1-3 gives the whole variable domain DGGITQSPKYLFRKEGQNVTLSCEQNLNHDAMYWYRQDPGQGLRLIYYSQIVNDFQKGDIAEGYSVSREKKESFPLTVTSAQKNPTAFYLCASSIRTRNTIYFGEGSWLTVV.

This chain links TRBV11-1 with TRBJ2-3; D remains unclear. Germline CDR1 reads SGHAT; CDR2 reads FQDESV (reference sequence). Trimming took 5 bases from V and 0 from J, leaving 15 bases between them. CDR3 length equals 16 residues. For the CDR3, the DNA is TGTGCCAGCAGCCAAGACGGTGCGGATAGCACAGATACGCAGTATTTT. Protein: CASSQDGADSTDTQYF.

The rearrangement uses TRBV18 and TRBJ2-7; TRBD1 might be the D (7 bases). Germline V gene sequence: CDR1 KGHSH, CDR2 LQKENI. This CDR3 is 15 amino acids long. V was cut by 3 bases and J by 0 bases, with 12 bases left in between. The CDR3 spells CASSPTRDSSYEQYF. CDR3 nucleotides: TGTGCCAGCTCACCCACGCGGGACAGCTCCTACGAGCAGTACTTC.

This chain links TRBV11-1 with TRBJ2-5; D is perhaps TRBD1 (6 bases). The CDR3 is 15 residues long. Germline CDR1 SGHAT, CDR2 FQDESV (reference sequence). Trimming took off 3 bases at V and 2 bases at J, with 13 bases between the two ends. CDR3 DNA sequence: TGTGCCAGCAGCTTCGATACAGGGTTTCAAGAGACCCAGTACTTC. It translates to CASSFDTGFQETQYF.

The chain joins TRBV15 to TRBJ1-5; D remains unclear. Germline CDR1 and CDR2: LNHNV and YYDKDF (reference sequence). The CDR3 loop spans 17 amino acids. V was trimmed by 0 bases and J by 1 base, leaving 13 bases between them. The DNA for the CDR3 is TGTGCCACCAGCAGAGATCAGGCCACTCTGAGCAATCAGCCCCAGCATTTT. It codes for CATSRDQATLSNQPQHF.

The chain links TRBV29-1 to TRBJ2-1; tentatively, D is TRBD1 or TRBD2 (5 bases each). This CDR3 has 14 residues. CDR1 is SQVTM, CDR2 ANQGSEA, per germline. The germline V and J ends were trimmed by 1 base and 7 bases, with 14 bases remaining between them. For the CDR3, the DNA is TGCAGCGTTGAAGGACGGCATGGGGGTAATGAGCAGTTCTTC. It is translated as CSVEGRHGGNEQFF.